A single sample gave rise to the 2 T cell receptor beta chains below, sequenced in a study of blood T cell repertoires in COVID-19. Profiled with immunoSEQ multiplex PCR; TCRdb holds only in-frame clones, not every one. The table has 70,000 to 95,000 clones, 80% to 85% seen once. Material: peripheral blood. These receptors came from an older woman with acute or convalescent COVID-19.

The V call is TRBV6-1, the J call TRBJ1-6; TRBD1 matches at 8 bases. The length of the CDR3 is 15 residues. The V gene's germline CDR1 is MNHNS and CDR2 SASEGT. The trim removed 3 bases at V and 11 bases at J, leaving 9 bases unmatched. CDR3 DNA sequence: TGTGCCAGCAGTGAGGCCACAGGGGGTGTTGCACCCCTCCACTTT. Protein product: CASSEATGGVAPLHF.

This clone was recorded a few times. The chain carries TRBV7-9 and TRBJ2-1, with 8 bases aligning to TRBD1. Germline CDR1 is SEHNR and CDR2 is FQNEAQ (reference sequence). V lost 5 bases and J lost 6; bases outside the gene matches: 9. The CDR3 is 15 amino acids. The CDR3 reads CASSRGQGSSNEQFF. CDR3 in DNA: TGTGCCAGCAGCCGTGGACAGGGAAGTAGCAATGAGCAGTTCTTC.